The table lists the clone carrying this T cell receptor (beta chain) with a few counts. The target antigen is unknown. The CDR3 sequence is 11 residues long. Per the germline V gene, CDR1 is SGHVS and CDR2 is FNYEAQ. This sample was taken from a study of blood T cells in healthy people across ages. Study overall: The template switching approach captured approximately one barcoded beta molecule for every two T cells. Study findings and constraints: Versus aged donors, long-lived donors had higher diversity and more naive CD4+ cells. Diversity estimates from one million T cells were considered underestimates.

Using a J-beta primer mix together with a sample-barcoded 5' primer, a second PCR was run for roughly 7 to 11 cycles. Each CDR3 protein gets one entry after TCRdb re-called the 5' RACE reads with MiXCR. The data contain under 950,000 distinct CDR3 sequences, 22% of them singletons. The chain carries TRBV7-6 and TRBJ2-5; no clear D. The J call may not be correct, given that the DNA end is closer to TRBJ2-1. The source is an older man in good health. The sequencing input was blood. The CDR3 is CASSPSLVQFF. The CDR3, as DNA: TGTGCCAGCAGTCCGAGTTTAGTTCAGTTCTTC.